This is a list of T cell receptor beta chains from one sample in a study of T cell repertoires in cytomegalovirus infection. TCRdb reanalysed the reads using MiXCR and keeps one entry per CDR3 protein. The sample holds some 680,000 distinct CDR3 sequences; 35% are singletons and the top ten take under 3.5%. Material: PBMCs. These receptors were collected from a human donor in good health (CMV status not recorded). Some clones in this sample may be carry-over from other donors' samples. The CDR3 runs from the conserved cysteine through the conserved F or W. D genes are given only for firm matches. Clone size is stated in some rows and not others, as once, few, many or a class when expanded.

abundance,j_gene,v_gene,d_gene,CDR3aa,CDR3nt
-,TRBJ2-3,TRBV19,-,CATHSRETDTQYF,TGTGCCACCCACTCTCGGGAAACAGATACGCAGTATTTT
once,TRBJ2-7,TRBV11-3,TRBD1,CASSLQGGGTYEQYF,TGTGCCAGCAGCCTACAGGGGGGAGGTACCTACGAGCAGTACTTC
-,TRBJ2-3,TRBV7-2,TRBD2,CASSLVAGATADTQYF,TGTGCCAGCAGCTTAGTAGCGGGAGCTACGGCAGATACGCAGTATTTT
few,TRBJ1-6,TRBV13,-,CASSNAGSPLHF,TGTGCCAGCAGCAATGCTGGTTCACCCCTCCACTTT
-,TRBJ1-4,TRBV14,TRBD1,CASSSRQGATTNEKLFF,TGTGCCAGCAGCAGCCGACAGGGGGCTACAACTAATGAAAAACTGTTTTTT
many,TRBJ2-1,TRBV7-8,TRBD2,CASSLAGGLGNEQFF,TGTGCCAGCAGCTTAGCGGGAGGGCTAGGGAATGAGCAGTTCTTC
many,TRBJ2-7,TRBV7-9,-,CAVEQGRHEQYF,TGTGCCGTCGAACAGGGTAGGCACGAGCAGTACTTC
-,TRBJ1-2,TRBV7-2,-,CPSSFDSDPYGYTF,TGTCCCAGCAGCTTCGACTCCGACCCCTATGGCTACACCTTC
-,TRBJ1-1,TRBV6-8,-,CASFKQPNTEALF,TGTGCCAGCTTTAAACAACCGAACACTGAAGCTTTATTT
-,TRBJ2-3,TRBV19,TRBD2,CASTGLAGSTDTQYF,TGTGCCAGCACGGGACTAGCGGGTTCCACAGATACGCAGTATTTT
-,TRBJ2-7,TRBV2,-,CASSMAPNGYEQYF,TGTGCCAGCAGTATGGCTCCCAATGGGTACGAGCAGTACTTC
-,TRBJ2-3,TRBV12-3/TRBV12-4,-,CASSLFRASADTQYF,TGTGCCAGCAGTTTATTCCGGGCTAGTGCAGATACGCAGTATTTT
few,TRBJ1-2,TRBV4-1,-,CASSQAWAAIPNYGYTF,TGCGCCAGCAGCCAAGCTTGGGCCGCGATACCTAACTATGGCTACACCTTC
-,TRBJ2-5,TRBV6-5,-,CASSFGQRETQYF,TGTGCCAGCAGTTTCGGACAGAGGGAGACCCAGTACTTC
few,TRBJ2-7,TRBV7-2,TRBD2,CASSLGLSGGTYEQYF,TGTGCCAGCAGCTTAGGTCTTAGCGGGGGAACCTACGAGCAGTACTTC
few,TRBJ2-2,TRBV6-1,TRBD1,CASSVQGVTGELFF,TGTGCCAGCAGTGTACAGGGGGTAACCGGGGAGCTGTTTTTT
-,TRBJ2-6,TRBV19,-,CASRTTPSSGANVLTF,TGTGCCAGTAGAACTACTCCTAGCTCTGGGGCCAACGTCCTGACTTTC
-,TRBJ1-3,TRBV25-1,-,CASTPIDGDTIYF,TGTGCCAGCACCCCGATTGATGGGGACACCATATATTTT
many,TRBJ2-2,TRBV7-8,-,CASSPIGRSGELFF,TGTGCCAGCAGCCCAATTGGCCGGTCCGGGGAGCTGTTTTTT
few,TRBJ2-7,TRBV6-5,TRBD2,CASSYSRASGRETYEQYF,TGTGCCAGCAGTTACTCTAGGGCTAGCGGGAGGGAGACCTACGAGCAGTACTTC
many,TRBJ1-1,TRBV28,-,CASLGGVEAFF,TGTGCCAGCCTTGGGGGGGTGGAAGCTTTCTTT
-,TRBJ2-3,TRBV28,TRBD1,CAHRDSLTDTQYF,TGTGCCCATCGGGACAGCCTCACAGATACGCAGTATTTT
few,TRBJ2-7,TRBV24-1,TRBD1,CATSDPGQSYEQYF,TGTGCCACCAGTGACCCGGGACAGAGCTACGAGCAGTACTTC